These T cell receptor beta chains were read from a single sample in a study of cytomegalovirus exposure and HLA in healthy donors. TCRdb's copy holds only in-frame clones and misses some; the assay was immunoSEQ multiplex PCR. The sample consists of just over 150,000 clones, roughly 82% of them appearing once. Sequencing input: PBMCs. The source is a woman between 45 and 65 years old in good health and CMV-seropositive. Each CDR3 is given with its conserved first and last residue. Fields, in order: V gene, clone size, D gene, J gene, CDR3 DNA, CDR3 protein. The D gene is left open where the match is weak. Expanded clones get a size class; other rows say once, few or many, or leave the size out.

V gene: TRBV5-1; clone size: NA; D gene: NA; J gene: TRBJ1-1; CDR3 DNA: TGCGCCAGCAGGAGGGAGGGGGGGAACACTGAAGCTTTCTTT; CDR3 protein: CASRREGGNTEAFF
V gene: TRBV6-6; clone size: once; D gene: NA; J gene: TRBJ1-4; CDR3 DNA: TGTGCCAGCCGAGACAGGTCGGATCGCAAACTGTTTTTT; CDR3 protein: CASRDRSDRKLFF
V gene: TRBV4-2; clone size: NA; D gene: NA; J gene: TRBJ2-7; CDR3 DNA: TGTGCCAGCAGTCCCAAGTATCAGGGAATCGAGCAGTACTTC; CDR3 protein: CASSPKYQGIEQYF
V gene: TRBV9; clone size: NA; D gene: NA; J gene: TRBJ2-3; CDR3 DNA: TGTGCCAGCAGCCCCCTGGGGCCTCCCACAGATACGCAGTATTTT; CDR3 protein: CASSPLGPPTDTQYF
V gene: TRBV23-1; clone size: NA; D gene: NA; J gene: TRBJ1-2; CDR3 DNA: TGCGCCAGCAGTCACCCAGGGGGCTACACCTTC; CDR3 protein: CASSHPGGYTF
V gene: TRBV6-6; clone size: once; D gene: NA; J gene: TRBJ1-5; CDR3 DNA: TGTGCCAGCATGACAGCTAATCAGCCCCAGCATTTT; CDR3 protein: CASMTANQPQHF
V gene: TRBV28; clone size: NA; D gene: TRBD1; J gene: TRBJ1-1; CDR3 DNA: TGTGCCAGCAATCCGGACAGGTTGAACACTGAAGCTTTCTTT; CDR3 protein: CASNPDRLNTEAFF
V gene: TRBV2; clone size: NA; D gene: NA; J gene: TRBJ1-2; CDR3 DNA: TGTGCCAGCTCTCTACAGGGCACGTACTATGGCTACACCTTC; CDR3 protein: CASSLQGTYYGYTF
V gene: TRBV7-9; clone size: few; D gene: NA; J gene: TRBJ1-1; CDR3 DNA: TGTGCCAGCACTAAACCGGGGGATAGGAACACTGAAGCTTTCTTT; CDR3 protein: CASTKPGDRNTEAFF
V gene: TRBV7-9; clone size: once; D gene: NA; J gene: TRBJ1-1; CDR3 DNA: TGTGCCAGCAGCCCCACGGGGTGGGGGGTTGCTTTCTTT; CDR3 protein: CASSPTGWGVAFF
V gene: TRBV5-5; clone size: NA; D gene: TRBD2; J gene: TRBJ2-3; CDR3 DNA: TGTGCCAGCAGCTTGATGTCTAGCGGGGGCCCCACAGATACGCAGTATTTT; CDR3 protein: CASSLMSSGGPTDTQYF
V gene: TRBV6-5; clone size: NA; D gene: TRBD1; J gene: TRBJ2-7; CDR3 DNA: TGTGCCAGCAGCCCCTGGACAGGGGTCTACGAGCAGTACTTC; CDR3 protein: CASSPWTGVYEQYF
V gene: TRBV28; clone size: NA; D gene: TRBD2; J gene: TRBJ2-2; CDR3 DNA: TGTGCCAGTTGGGGGGGTCCGCTAGCGGGGGCCGGGGAGCTGTTTTTT; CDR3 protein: CASWGGPLAGAGELFF
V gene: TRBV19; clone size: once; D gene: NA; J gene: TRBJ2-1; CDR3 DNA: TGTGCCAGTAGTGGAGCTCTACACTACAATGAGCAGTTCTTC; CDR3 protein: CASSGALHYNEQFF
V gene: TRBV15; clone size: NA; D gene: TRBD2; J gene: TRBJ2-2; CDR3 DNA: TGTGCCACCAGCGGAAAGCGGGAGCTCACCGGGGAGCTGTTTTTT; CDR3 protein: CATSGKRELTGELFF
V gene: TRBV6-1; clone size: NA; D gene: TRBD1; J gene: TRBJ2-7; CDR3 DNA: TGTGCCAGCAGTGGACAGGGATACGAGCAGTACTTC; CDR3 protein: CASSGQGYEQYF
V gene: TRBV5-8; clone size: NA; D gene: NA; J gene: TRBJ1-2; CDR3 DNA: TGTGCCAGCAGCCAGGTTGGAATGAACTATGGCTACACCTTC; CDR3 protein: CASSQVGMNYGYTF
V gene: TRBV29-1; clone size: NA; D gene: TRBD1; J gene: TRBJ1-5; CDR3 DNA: TGCAGCGTTGAAGTAGGGGGACAGAAGGGCCATCAGCCCCAGCATTTT; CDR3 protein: CSVEVGGQKGHQPQHF